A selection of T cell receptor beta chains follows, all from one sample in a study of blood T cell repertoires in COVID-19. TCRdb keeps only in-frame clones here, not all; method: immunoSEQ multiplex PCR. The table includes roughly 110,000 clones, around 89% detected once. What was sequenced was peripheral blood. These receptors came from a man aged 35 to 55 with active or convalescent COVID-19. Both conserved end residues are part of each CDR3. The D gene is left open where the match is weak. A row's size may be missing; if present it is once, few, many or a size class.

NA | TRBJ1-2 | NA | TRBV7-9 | CASSLAGDVLYGYTF | TGTGCCAGCAGCTTAGCGGGAGACGTCCTCTATGGCTACACCTTC
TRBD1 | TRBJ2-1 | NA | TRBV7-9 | CASSLGGGQGVSSEQFF | TGTGCCAGCAGCTTGGGAGGGGGACAGGGGGTTTCGAGTGAGCAGTTCTTC
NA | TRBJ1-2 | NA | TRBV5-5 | CASSLVQDNYGYTF | TGTGCCAGCAGCTTGGTGCAGGATAACTATGGCTACACCTTC
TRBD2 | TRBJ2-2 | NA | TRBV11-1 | CASSLAGDSGSYYTGELFF | TGTGCCAGCAGCTTAGCGGGGGATAGCGGGAGTTACTACACCGGGGAGCTGTTTTTT
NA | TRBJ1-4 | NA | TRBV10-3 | CATSQAVQATNEKLFF | TGTGCCACCAGCCAGGCCGTACAAGCAACTAATGAAAAACTGTTTTTT
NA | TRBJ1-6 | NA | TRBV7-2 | CASSLAGVDRLHF | TGTGCCAGCAGCTTAGCTGGGGTAGACAGGCTCCACTTT
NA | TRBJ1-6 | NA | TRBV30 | CAWSVTSAERSPLHF | TGTGCCTGGAGTGTAACCAGCGCCGAGAGGTCACCCCTCCACTTT
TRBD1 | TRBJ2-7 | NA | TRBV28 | CASSFPLSLRGLNYEQYF | TGTGCCAGCAGTTTCCCACTCAGCCTCAGGGGGCTTAACTACGAGCAGTACTTC
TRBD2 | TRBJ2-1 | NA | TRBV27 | CASSPPRAGMIDEQFF | TGTGCCAGCAGTCCCCCGAGAGCGGGAATGATCGATGAGCAGTTCTTC
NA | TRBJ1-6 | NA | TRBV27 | CASSLQGRSPLHF | TGTGCCAGCAGTTTACAGGGGCGGTCACCCCTCCACTTT
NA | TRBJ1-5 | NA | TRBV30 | CAWSVFRNQPQHF | TGTGCCTGGAGTGTCTTTCGCAATCAGCCCCAGCATTTT
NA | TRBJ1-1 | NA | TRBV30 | CALTRGTEAFF | TGTGCCCTCACCCGGGGGACTGAAGCTTTCTTT
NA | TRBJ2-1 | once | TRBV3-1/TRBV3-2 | CASSQTLSLEQFF | TGTGCCAGCAGCCAAACTCTGAGTCTAGAGCAGTTCTTC
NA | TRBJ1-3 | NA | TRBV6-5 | CASSSTDSGNTIYF | TGTGCCAGCAGTTCGACAGACTCTGGAAACACCATATATTTT
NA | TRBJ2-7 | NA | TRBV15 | CATSSPREAGYEQYF | TGTGCCACCAGCTCCCCGAGGGAAGCCGGTTACGAGCAGTACTTC
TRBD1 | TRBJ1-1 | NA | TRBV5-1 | CASSSGQGAYTEAFF | TGCGCCAGCAGCTCCGGACAGGGGGCTTACACTGAAGCTTTCTTT
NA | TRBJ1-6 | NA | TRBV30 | CAWSGGTRYNSPLHF | TGTGCCTGGAGCGGCGGGACCCGCTATAATTCACCCCTCCACTTT
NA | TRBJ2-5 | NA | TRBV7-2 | CASSSQGTSETQYF | TGTGCCAGCAGCTCCCAAGGGACATCAGAGACCCAGTACTTC
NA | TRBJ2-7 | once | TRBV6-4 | CASSEIDRSEQYF | TGTGCCAGCAGTGAAATAGACAGAAGCGAGCAGTACTTC
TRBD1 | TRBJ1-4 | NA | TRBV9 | CASSRGTGTNEKLFF | TGTGCCAGCAGCAGGGGGACAGGAACTAATGAAAAACTGTTTTTT
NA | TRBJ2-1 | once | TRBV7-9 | CASRTTAGGSYNEQFF | TGTGCCAGCAGGACGACCGCGGGCGGCTCCTACAATGAGCAGTTCTTC
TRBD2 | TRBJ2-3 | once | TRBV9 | CASSEAGVTDTQYF | TGTGCCAGCAGCGAGGCGGGAGTAACAGATACGCAGTATTTT
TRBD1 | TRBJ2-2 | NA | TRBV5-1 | CASSLAGTGITGELFF | TGCGCCAGCAGCTTGGCCGGGACAGGGATCACCGGGGAGCTGTTTTTT
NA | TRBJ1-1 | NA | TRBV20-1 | CSAQGNTEAFF | TGCAGTGCTCAGGGAAACACTGAAGCTTTCTTT
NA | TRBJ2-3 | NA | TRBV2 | CASGQVTDTQYF | TGTGCCAGTGGGCAGGTCACAGATACGCAGTATTTT
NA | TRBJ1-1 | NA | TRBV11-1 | CASSFAGKTEAFF | TGTGCCAGCAGCTTTGCAGGAAAAACTGAAGCTTTCTTT
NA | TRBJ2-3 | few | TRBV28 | CASRSGARGTDTQYF | TGTGCCAGCAGATCAGGGGCTCGAGGCACAGATACGCAGTATTTT
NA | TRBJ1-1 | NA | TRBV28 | CAIKTLTVNTEAFF | TGTGCCATAAAGACGTTGACAGTGAACACTGAAGCTTTCTTT
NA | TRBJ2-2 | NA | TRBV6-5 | CASSSGEGYTGELFF | TGTGCCAGCAGTTCGGGAGAAGGATACACCGGGGAGCTGTTTTTT
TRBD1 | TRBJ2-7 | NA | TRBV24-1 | CATSGTGGYEQYF | TGTGCCACCAGTGGGACAGGGGGATACGAGCAGTACTTC
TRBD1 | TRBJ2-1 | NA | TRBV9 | CASSVEGTGSFNEQFF | TGTGCCAGCAGCGTAGAAGGGACAGGGAGTTTCAATGAGCAGTTCTTC
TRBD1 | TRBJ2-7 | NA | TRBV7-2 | CASSLKGGATEQYF | TGTGCCAGCAGCTTAAAAGGGGGCGCAACCGAGCAGTACTTC
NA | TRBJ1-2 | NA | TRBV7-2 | CASSPRVLSYGYTF | TGTGCCAGCAGCCCCCGGGTCCTCTCTTATGGCTACACCTTC
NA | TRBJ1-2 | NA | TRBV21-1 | CASSKDGATGGTNYGYTF | TGTGCCAGCAGCAAAGACGGGGCCACAGGGGGCACTAACTATGGCTACACCTTC
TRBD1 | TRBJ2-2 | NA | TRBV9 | CASSPGQGNTGELFF | TGTGCCAGCAGCCCGGGACAGGGGAACACCGGGGAGCTGTTTTTT
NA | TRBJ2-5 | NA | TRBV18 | CASSPRQALRETQYF | TGTGCCAGCTCACCTAGACAGGCGCTACGCGAGACCCAGTACTTC
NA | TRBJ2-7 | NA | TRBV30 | CAWTTSFSGEQYF | TGTGCCTGGACCACTAGCTTTTCAGGCGAGCAGTACTTC
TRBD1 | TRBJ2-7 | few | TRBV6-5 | CASTLNRGHSYEQYF | TGTGCCAGCACCCTAAACAGGGGCCACTCCTACGAGCAGTACTTC
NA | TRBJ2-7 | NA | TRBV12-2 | CASRPQPSSGSYEQYF | TGTGCAAGTCGCCCCCAACCCTCTAGCGGGAGCTACGAGCAGTACTTC
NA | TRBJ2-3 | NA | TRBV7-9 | CASSLGGKEGDTQYF | TGTGCCAGCAGCCTTGGAGGAAAGGAGGGAGATACGCAGTATTTT